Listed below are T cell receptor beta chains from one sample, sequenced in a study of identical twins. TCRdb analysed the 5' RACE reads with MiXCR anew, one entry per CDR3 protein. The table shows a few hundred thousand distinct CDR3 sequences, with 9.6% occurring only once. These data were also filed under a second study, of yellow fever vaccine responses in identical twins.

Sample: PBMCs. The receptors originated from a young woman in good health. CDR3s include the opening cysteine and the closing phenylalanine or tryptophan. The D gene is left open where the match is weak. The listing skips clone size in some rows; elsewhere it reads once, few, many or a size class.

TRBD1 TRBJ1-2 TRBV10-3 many TGTGCCATCAGTGAGTCGAATACAGGGGGCGATGGCTACACCTTC CAISESNTGGDGYTF
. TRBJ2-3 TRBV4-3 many TGCGCCAGCAGCCAAGATTTAGGCGGTTCCGGCACAGATACGCAGTATTTT CASSQDLGGSGTDTQYF
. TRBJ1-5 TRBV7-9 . TGTGCCAGCAGCTTAGAGGGAGTCCAGCATTTT CASSLEGVQHF
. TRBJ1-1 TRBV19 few TGTGCCAGTAGTATCCCGACAGGCGTGAACACTGAAGCTTTCTTT CASSIPTGVNTEAFF
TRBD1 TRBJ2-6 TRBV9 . TGTGCCAGCAGCGTAGTGGCTCGGGACAGGGTCTCTGGGGCCAACGTCCTGACTTTC CASSVVARDRVSGANVLTF
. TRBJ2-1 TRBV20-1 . TGCAGTGCTAGAGATCTCGCGGTAGGTAGGGCGAATGAGCAGTTCTTC CSARDLAVGRANEQFF
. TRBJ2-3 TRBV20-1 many TGCAGTGCTGCCCAGGGGTCGACTAGCACAGATACGCAGTATTTT CSAAQGSTSTDTQYF
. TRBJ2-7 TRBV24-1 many TGTGCCACCAGTGATTTTACCACGGGTTCCTACGAGCAGTACTTC CATSDFTTGSYEQYF
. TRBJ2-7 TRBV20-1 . TGCAGTGCTAGCGCGGTTAGCGGCTCCTACGAGCAGTACTTC CSASAVSGSYEQYF
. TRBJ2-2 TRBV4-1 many TGCGCCAGCAGCCTGAAGAACACCGGGGAGCTGTTTTTT CASSLKNTGELFF